This T cell receptor beta chain is drawn from a study of blood T cell repertoires in COVID-19. Study summary: PBMCs, B-cell-depleted T cells, or T cells provided the cDNA or gDNA that made up the material.

Study processing details: Reference gene primers were amplified, and this amplification served to estimate nucleated cell counts. The data were produced by immunoSEQ multiplex PCR, yet TCRdb's version contains in-frame clones alone and is incomplete. The V and J calls and clone size were taken over from that table, and D and trimming were inferred from the DNA. The sample consists of around 140,000 clones, 88% of them appearing once. The germline gives CDR1 MNHEY, CDR2 SVGEGT. The CDR3 covers 14 residues. The V end was cut by 2 bases, the J end by 5 bases, with 12 bases between. Material for sequencing was peripheral blood. The chain couples TRBV6-2 or TRBV6-3 to TRBJ1-2, with D maybe TRBD1 (6 bases). The clonotype comes from a man between 65 and 85 years old with active COVID-19. The CDR3 region has the DNA TGTGCCAGCAGTTACCCCCGGACAGTTTATGGCTACACCTTC. It encodes CASSYPRTVYGYTF.